This entry features one TCR beta chain sequence. CD8+ and CD4+ T cells from blood underwent TCR beta sequencing, which was carried out in a high-throughput format. Patients with stable or active relapsing-remitting disease, all of them treatment-naive, made up the multiple sclerosis controls. TEMRA cells were FACS-enriched, with CD8+ and CD4+ T cells isolated negatively. The V gene's germline CDR1 is SNHLY and CDR2 FYNNEI. V was trimmed by 3 bases and J by 0 bases, leaving 3 bases between them. CDR3 length equals 13 residues. This entry is derived from a study of CD8 T cells in Susac syndrome. An input of about 0.5 to 1 ug of RNA was subjected to reverse transcription using random hexamers. Amplification of the TCR beta CDR3 was carried out by immunoSEQ multiplex PCR, which spanned a total of 54 Vbeta and 13 Jbeta segments. TCRdb reprocessed the immunoSEQ multiplex PCR reads with MiXCR, giving one entry per CDR3 protein. The profile shows 200,000 to 250,000 distinct CDR3 sequences, more than 85% of them singletons.

The receptor's source is a human donor with multiple sclerosis. Material: CD8+ T cells from PBMCs. This chain connects TRBV2 to TRBJ1-3; D call uncertain. CDR3 residues: CASSDSSGNTIYF. The CDR3 nucleotides are TGTGCCAGCAGTGATAGCTCTGGAAACACCATATATTTT.